Listed here are 26 T cell receptor beta chains from one sample, sequenced in a study of shared clonotypes between healthy human individuals. The protocol was immunoSEQ multiplex PCR, while the TCRdb copy is restricted to in-frame clones and leaves out a portion. The sample holds approximately 2.4 million clones, almost 96% seen once. Sequenced input: naive CD4+ T cells sorted from blood. Subset specified: CD45RA+ positively selected. These receptors came from a man younger than 35 in good health.

The CDR3 sequence is CASSRQGAETQYF. In DNA form, the CDR3 reads TGTGCCAGCAGCCGACAGGGGGCGGAGACCCAGTACTTC. The chain has TRBV11-3 and TRBJ2-5; TRBD1 agrees at 10 bases. The CDR3 loop spans 13 amino acids. Looked up from germline, CDR1 is SGHNT and CDR2 is YENEEA. V gave up 5 bases and J gave up 5 bases; unmatched junction bases: 2.

This chain connects TRBV29-1 to TRBJ2-1; no reliable D call. Germline CDR1 is SQVTM and CDR2 is ANQGSEA. Deletions cut 5 bases from V and 11 bases from J, with 13 bases between. The CDR3 extends over 11 amino acids. The CDR3 region is CSVHWARKQFF. Written as DNA, the CDR3 is TGCAGCGTTCATTGGGCTCGGAAGCAGTTCTTC.

The rearrangement uses TRBV5-1 and TRBJ1-1; D uncertain. Per germline, CDR1 SGHRS and CDR2 YFSETQ. The CDR3 has 14 residues. V was shortened by 3 bases and J by 1 base, with 10 bases between the two germline ends. This chain's CDR3 is CASSSQGSNTEAFF. For the CDR3, the DNA is TGCGCCAGCAGCTCACAAGGTTCGAACACTGAAGCTTTCTTT. Looking up the rest from reference TRBV5-1 and TRBJ1-1 gives the full variable domain: KAGVTQTPRYLIKTRGQQVTLSCSPISGHRSVSWYQQTPGQGLQFLFEYFSETQRNKGNFPGRFSGRQFSNSRSEMNVSTLELGDSALYLCASSSQGSNTEAFFGQGTRLTVV.

The chain carries TRBV15 and TRBJ2-2; D call uncertain. CDR1 is LNHNV, CDR2 YYDKDF, per germline (reference sequence). This CDR3 has 12 residues. V was trimmed by 4 bases and J by 5 bases, leaving 5 bases between them. DNA of the CDR3: TGTGCCACCAGCAAAGGTACCGGGGAGCTGTTTTTT. Its protein product is CATSKGTGELFF.

The chain has TRBV18 and TRBJ2-1, with 11 bases matching TRBD2. CDR1 and CDR2 (germline): KGHSH, LQKENI. The CDR3 contains 16 residues. Trimming removed 6 bases from V and 4 bases from J; junction bases left unmatched: 8. CDR3: CASSQMTSGAYNEQFF. The CDR3 DNA reads as TGTGCCAGCTCCCAGATGACTAGCGGGGCATACAATGAGCAGTTCTTC.

The chain recombines TRBV7-2 with TRBJ2-7; the D gene could be TRBD1 or TRBD2 (5 bases each). Germline-derived CDR1 and CDR2 are SGHTA and FQGNSA. The CDR3 length is 14 residues. The V end was cut by 1 base, the J end by 9 bases, with 16 bases between. CDR3 sequence: CASSLGGDVERQYF. In DNA, the CDR3 is TGTGCCAGCAGCTTAGGTGGGGACGTCGAGAGGCAGTACTTC. Together with reference TRBV7-2 and TRBJ2-7, the CDR3 gives the full variable domain: GAGVSQSPSNKVTEKGKDVELRCDPISGHTALYWYRQSLGQGLEFLIYFQGNSAPDKSGLPSDRFSAERTGGSVSTLTIQRTQQEDSAVYLCASSLGGDVERQYFGPGTRLTVT.

The chain joins TRBV6-1 to TRBJ2-7; D gene uncertain. The V gene lost 2 bases and the J gene lost 5 bases, with 10 bases spanning the gap. Germline values: CDR1 MNHNS, CDR2 SASEGT. The CDR3 covers 13 residues. CDR3 DNA: TGTGCCAGCAGTGAATTTTACAGTAACGAGCAGTACTTC. It yields the protein CASSEFYSNEQYF.

The rearrangement links TRBV6-1 to TRBJ1-5, with D possibly TRBD1 on 5 matching bases. CDR3 size: 17 residues. The V end was cut by 3 bases, the J end by 0 bases, with 15 bases between. Per the germline V gene, CDR1 is MNHNS and CDR2 is SASEGT. The DNA of the CDR3 is TGTGCCAGCAGTGACATAGAGGGACGTACTAGCAATCAGCCCCAGCATTTT. Protein product: CASSDIEGRTSNQPQHF.

This chain connects TRBV28 to TRBJ1-5, with D possibly matching TRBD1 (6 bases). This CDR3 has 14 residues. V was trimmed by 10 bases and J by 3 bases, leaving 16 bases between them. Germline values: CDR1 MDHEN, CDR2 SYDVKM. The CDR3 nucleotides read TGTGCCATCCAACCCGGGACATACAATCAGCCCCAGCATTTT. Protein product: CAIQPGTYNQPQHF.

The rearrangement uses TRBV9 and TRBJ2-6, with D possibly being TRBD1 (6 bases). The V end was cut by 3 bases, the J end by 0 bases, with 13 bases between. Germline V CDR1 and CDR2: SGDLS, YYNGEE. The CDR3 is 17 amino acids. CDR3: CASSAGGQLSGANVLTF. CDR3 coding DNA: TGTGCCAGCAGCGCAGGTGGACAGCTCTCTGGGGCCAACGTCCTGACTTTC.

V usage is TRBV5-1 and J usage is TRBJ2-7; the D gene could be TRBD1 or TRBD2 (6 bases each). Germline-derived CDR1 and CDR2 are SGHRS and YFSETQ. Trimming took 5 bases from V and 0 from J, leaving 21 bases between them. This CDR3 contains 17 residues. CDR3 DNA: TGCGCCAGCAGTTCGGGGGCCCAAGGCCCTTTCTCCTACGAGCAGTACTTC. Residues: CASSSGAQGPFSYEQYF.

This chain uses TRBV5-1 with TRBJ2-5; D tentatively fits TRBD1 or TRBD2 (6 bases each). Germline V gene sequence: CDR1 SGHRS, CDR2 YFSETQ. The CDR3 loop spans 16 amino acids. V shed 0 bases and J shed 1 base, with 13 bases lying between them. The CDR3 bases are TGCGCCAGCAGCTTGGGAGGGGGGAACTTCCAAGAGACCCAGTACTTC. Translated, it gives CASSLGGGNFQETQYF.

Notes on this clone: Within the sample, other DNA sequences also encode this same CDR3. The chain uses TRBV18 and TRBJ1-1; D is undetermined. This CDR3 contains 13 residues. Germline V gives CDR1 KGHSH, CDR2 LQKENI. Trimming stripped 6 bases from V and 2 bases from J, with 10 bases between. The CDR3 loop reads CASSPRGNTEAFF. The CDR3 region has the DNA TGTGCCAGCTCCCCCCGGGGAAACACTGAAGCTTTCTTT.

The rearrangement uses TRBV4-3 and TRBJ2-3, with a possible D match to TRBD1 (5 bases). V was cut by 0 bases and J by 3 bases, with 10 bases left in between. The CDR3 loop spans 15 amino acids. Germline V gene data show CDR1 as LGHNA and CDR2 as YSLEER. The chain's CDR3 is CASSQDLGRTDTQYF. In DNA, the CDR3 is TGCGCCAGCAGCCAAGATCTGGGGCGGACAGATACGCAGTATTTT.

In nucleotides, the CDR3 is TGTGCCAGCAGCTACGTCGACAGGGTAAATAATTCACCCCTCCACTTT. Protein product: CASSYVDRVNNSPLHF. The rearrangement links TRBV5-6 to TRBJ1-6, with TRBD1 matching 7 bases. Trimming cost V 3 bases and J 5 bases; bases outside gene matches: 8. Germline loops: CDR1 SGHDT, CDR2 YYEEEE. The CDR3 contains 16 residues.

The genes are TRBV10-2 and TRBJ1-1; TRBD1 matches at 8 bases. This CDR3 region has 14 residues. Trimming took 2 bases from V and 10 from J; bases not matched to a gene: 9. Germline-derived CDR1 and CDR2 are WSHSY and SAAADI. The CDR3 bases are TGCGCCAGCAGTGAGAAAGAAACAGGGGGGCTAGCTTTCTTT. Encoded protein: CASSEKETGGLAFF.

The rearrangement uses TRBV6-1 and TRBJ1-6; D gene ambiguous. CDR1 MNHNS and CDR2 SASEGT come from the germline V gene. V lost 3 bases and J lost 1, with 13 bases in between. The CDR3 runs 17 residues. CDR3 sequence reads: CASSDEEVNSYNSPLHF. CDR3 in DNA: TGTGCCAGCAGTGATGAGGAGGTAAATTCCTATAATTCACCCCTCCACTTT.

The rearrangement links TRBV7-2 to TRBJ2-7, with 8 bases that match TRBD2. The germline V gene has CDR1 SGHTA and CDR2 FQGNSA. CDR3 length: 15 residues. Unmatched junction bases numbered 11, after V lost 4 bases and J lost 6 bases. CDR3 in amino acids: CASSSPGRRGVEQYF. Here the CDR3 DNA reads TGTGCCAGCAGCTCCCCCGGGAGGCGGGGGGTCGAGCAGTACTTC.

V gene TRBV6-6 combines with J gene TRBJ2-1; the D is unclear. With 1 base removed from V and 5 bases from J, the gap between germline ends came to 6 bases. Germline CDR1 and CDR2: MNHNY and SVGAGI (reference sequence). The CDR3 length is 13 residues. CDR3 amino acids: CASSYLVHNEQFF. The CDR3 DNA follows: TGTGCCAGCAGTTACTTGGTCCACAATGAGCAGTTCTTC.

The chain combines TRBV19 with TRBJ2-3; TRBD1 matches 10 bases. V gave up 4 bases and J gave up 6 bases; unmatched junction bases: 4. The CDR3 is 14 residues long. Germline V gives CDR1 LNHDA, CDR2 SQIVND (reference sequence). The DNA of the CDR3 is TGTGCCAGTAGTACCTCGGGACAGGGGGATACGCAGTATTTT. Translating gives CASSTSGQGDTQYF.

This rearrangement joins TRBV6-6 to TRBJ2-1, with 10 nucleotides matching TRBD2. Trimming at V came to 11 bases and at J to 6 bases, leaving 10 bases not matched to a gene. The CDR3 extends over 14 amino acids. CDR1 MNHNY and CDR2 SVGAGI come from the germline V gene (reference sequence). CDR3 in DNA: TGTGCCGCAGGCGGTCCTAGCGGGAGCAATGAGCAGTTCTTC. Amino acids: CAAGGPSGSNEQFF.

The chain carries TRBV7-9 and TRBJ2-1; 12 positions match TRBD2. The germline V gene has CDR1 SEHNR and CDR2 FQNEAQ (reference sequence). This CDR3 region has 17 residues. The junction had 9 bases not matched to a gene; V was cut back by 1 base and J by 8 bases. CDR3 nucleotides: TGTGCCAGCAGCTTAGGGGCTAGCGGGAGGGCTGGGGATGAGCAGTTCTTC. Translated, it gives CASSLGASGRAGDEQFF. The full variable domain, with the rest looked up from reference TRBV7-9 and TRBJ2-1, is DTGVSQNPRHKITKRGQNVTFRCDPISEHNRLYWYRQTLGQGPEFLTYFQNEAQLEKSRLLSDRFSAERPKGSFSTLEIQRTEQGDSAMYLCASSLGASGRAGDEQFFGPGTRLTVL.

The rearrangement joins TRBV7-6 to TRBJ2-3, with D possibly called TRBD1 or TRBD2 (5 bases each). V dropped 5 bases and J dropped 4 bases, with 16 bases sitting between them. Germline values: CDR1 SGHVS, CDR2 FNYEAQ. The CDR3 length is 15 residues. The CDR3 here is CASSQGEGSPDTQYF. The CDR3 DNA reads as TGTGCCAGCAGCCAAGGGGAAGGGAGCCCAGATACGCAGTATTTT.

The chain combines TRBV5-1 with TRBJ2-2, with a tentative D call TRBD1 (6 bases). The V end was cut by 4 bases, the J end by 0 bases, with 13 bases between. The CDR3 spans 16 residues. CDR1 and CDR2 (germline): SGHRS, YFSETQ. Written as DNA, the CDR3 is TGCGCCAGCAGCGTACAGGGTTCAACGAACACCGGGGAGCTGTTTTTT. It translates to CASSVQGSTNTGELFF.

The chain uses TRBV7-8 and TRBJ1-1; no clear D. Trimming removed 5 bases from V and 4 bases from J, with 17 bases in between. The CDR3 sequence is 15 residues long. The germline V gene has CDR1 SGHVS and CDR2 FQNEAQ. CDR3 in amino acids: CASSDAAAPRTEAFF. The CDR3 nucleotides read TGTGCCAGCAGCGACGCCGCCGCTCCCCGCACTGAAGCTTTCTTT.

The chain combines TRBV29-1 with TRBJ1-5, with a tentative D call TRBD1 (6 bases). The CDR3 runs 13 residues. Germline V CDR1 and CDR2: SQVTM, ANQGSEA. The V end was cut by 4 bases, the J end by 4 bases, with 11 bases between. CDR3 loop: CSVVGGENQPQHF. CDR3 coding DNA: TGCAGCGTTGTAGGGGGGGAGAATCAGCCCCAGCATTTT.